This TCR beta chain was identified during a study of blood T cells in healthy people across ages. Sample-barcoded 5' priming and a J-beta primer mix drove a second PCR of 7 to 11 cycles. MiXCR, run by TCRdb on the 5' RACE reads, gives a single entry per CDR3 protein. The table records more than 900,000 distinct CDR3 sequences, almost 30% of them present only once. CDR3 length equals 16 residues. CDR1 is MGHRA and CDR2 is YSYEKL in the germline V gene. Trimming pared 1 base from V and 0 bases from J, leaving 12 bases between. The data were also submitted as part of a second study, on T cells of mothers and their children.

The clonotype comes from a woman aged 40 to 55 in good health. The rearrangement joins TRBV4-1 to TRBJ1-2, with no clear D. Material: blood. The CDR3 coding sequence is TGCGCCAGCAGCCAAGGACCCCGGGATACTAACTATGGCTACACCTTC. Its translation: CASSQGPRDTNYGYTF.